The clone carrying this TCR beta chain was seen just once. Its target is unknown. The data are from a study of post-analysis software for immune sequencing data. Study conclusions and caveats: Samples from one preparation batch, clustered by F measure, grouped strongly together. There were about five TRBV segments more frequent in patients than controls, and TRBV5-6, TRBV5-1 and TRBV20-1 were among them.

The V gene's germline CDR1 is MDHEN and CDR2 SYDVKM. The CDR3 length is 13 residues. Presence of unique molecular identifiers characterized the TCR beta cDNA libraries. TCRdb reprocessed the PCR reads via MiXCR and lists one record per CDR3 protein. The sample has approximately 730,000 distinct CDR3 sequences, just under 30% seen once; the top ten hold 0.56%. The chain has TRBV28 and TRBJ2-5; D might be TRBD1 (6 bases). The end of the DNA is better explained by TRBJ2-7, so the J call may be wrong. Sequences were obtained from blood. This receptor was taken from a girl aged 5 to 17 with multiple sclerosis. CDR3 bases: TGTGCCAGCAGTGATGGGGGCAGGGGCGAGCAGTACTTC. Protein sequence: CASSDGGRGEQYF.